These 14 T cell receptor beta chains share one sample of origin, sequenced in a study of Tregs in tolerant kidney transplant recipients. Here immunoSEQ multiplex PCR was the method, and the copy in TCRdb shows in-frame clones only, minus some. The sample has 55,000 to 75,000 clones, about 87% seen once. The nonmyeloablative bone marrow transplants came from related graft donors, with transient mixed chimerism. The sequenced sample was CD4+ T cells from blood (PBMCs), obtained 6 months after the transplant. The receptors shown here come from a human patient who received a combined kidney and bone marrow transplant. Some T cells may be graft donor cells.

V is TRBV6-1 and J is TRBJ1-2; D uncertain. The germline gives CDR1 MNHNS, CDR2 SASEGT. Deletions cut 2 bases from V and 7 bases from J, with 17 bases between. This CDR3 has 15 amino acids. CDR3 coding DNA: TGTGCCAGCAGTGAAAACCCGACTGCGGGCAGTGGCTACACCTTC. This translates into CASSENPTAGSGYTF.

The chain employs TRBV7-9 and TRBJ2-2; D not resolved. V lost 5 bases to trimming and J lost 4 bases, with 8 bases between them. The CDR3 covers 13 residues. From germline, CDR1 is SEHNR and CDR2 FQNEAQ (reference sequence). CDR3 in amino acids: CASSRTGTGELFF. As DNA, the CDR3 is TGTGCCAGCAGCCGAACCGGCACCGGGGAGCTGTTTTTT.

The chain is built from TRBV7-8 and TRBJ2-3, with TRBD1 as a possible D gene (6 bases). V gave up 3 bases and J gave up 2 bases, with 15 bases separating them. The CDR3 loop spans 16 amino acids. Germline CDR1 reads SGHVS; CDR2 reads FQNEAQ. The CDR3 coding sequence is TGTGCCAGCAGCTTCTCCCAGGGGTACCCCACAGATACGCAGTATTTT. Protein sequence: CASSFSQGYPTDTQYF. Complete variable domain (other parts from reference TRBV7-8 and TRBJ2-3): GAGVSQSPRYKVAKRGQDVALRCDPISGHVSLFWYQQALGQGPEFLTYFQNEAQLDKSGLPSDRFFAERPEGSVSTLKIQRTQQEDSAVYLCASSFSQGYPTDTQYFGPGTRLTVL.

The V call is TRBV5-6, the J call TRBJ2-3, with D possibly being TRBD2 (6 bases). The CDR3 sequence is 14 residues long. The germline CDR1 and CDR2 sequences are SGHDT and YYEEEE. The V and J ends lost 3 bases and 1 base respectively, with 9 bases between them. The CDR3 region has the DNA TGTGCCAGCAGCTCCTTAGCGGGCACAGATACGCAGTATTTT. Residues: CASSSLAGTDTQYF.

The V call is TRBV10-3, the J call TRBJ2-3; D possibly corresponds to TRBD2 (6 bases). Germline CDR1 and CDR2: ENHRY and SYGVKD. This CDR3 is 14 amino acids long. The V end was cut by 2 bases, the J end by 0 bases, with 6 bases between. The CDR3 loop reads CAISEGGSTDTQYF. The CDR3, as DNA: TGTGCCATCAGTGAGGGGGGGAGCACAGATACGCAGTATTTT.

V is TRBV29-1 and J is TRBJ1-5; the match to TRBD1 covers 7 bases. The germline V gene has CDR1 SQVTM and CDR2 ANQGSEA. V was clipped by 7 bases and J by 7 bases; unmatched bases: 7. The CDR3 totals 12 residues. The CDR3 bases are TGCAGCGCCGGGACAGAGGGCCAGCCCCAGCATTTT. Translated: CSAGTEGQPQHF.

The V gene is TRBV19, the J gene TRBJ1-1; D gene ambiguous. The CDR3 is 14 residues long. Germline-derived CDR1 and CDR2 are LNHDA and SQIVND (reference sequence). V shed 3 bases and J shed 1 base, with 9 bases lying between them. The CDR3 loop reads CASSIPPENTEAFF. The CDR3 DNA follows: TGTGCCAGTAGTATCCCCCCAGAGAACACTGAAGCTTTCTTT.

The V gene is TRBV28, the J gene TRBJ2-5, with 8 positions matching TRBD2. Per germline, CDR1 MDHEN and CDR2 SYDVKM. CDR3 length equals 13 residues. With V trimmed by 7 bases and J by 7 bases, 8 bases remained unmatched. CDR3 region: CASTGGARWTQYF. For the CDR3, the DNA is TGTGCCAGCACCGGGGGGGCTCGATGGACCCAGTACTTC.

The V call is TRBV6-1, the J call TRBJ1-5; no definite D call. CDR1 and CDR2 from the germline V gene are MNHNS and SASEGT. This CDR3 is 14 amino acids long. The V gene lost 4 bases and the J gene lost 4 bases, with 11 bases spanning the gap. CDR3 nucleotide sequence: TGTGCCAGCAGTGCGGTTCACCCAAATCAGCCCCAGCATTTT. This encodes CASSAVHPNQPQHF.

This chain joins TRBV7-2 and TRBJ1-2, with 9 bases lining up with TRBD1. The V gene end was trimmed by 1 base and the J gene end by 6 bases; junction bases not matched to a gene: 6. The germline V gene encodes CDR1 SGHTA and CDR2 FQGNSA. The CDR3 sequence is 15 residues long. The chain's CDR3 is CASSLVSGTGHGYTF. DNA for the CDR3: TGTGCCAGCAGCTTAGTATCCGGGACAGGGCATGGCTACACCTTC. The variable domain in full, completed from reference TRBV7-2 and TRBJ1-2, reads GAGVSQSPSNKVTEKGKDVELRCDPISGHTALYWYRQSLGQGLEFLIYFQGNSAPDKSGLPSDRFSAERTGGSVSTLTIQRTQQEDSAVYLCASSLVSGTGHGYTFGSGTRLTVV.

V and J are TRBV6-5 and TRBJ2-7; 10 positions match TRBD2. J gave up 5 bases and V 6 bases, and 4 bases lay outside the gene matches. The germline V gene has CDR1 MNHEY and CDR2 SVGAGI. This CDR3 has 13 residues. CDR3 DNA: TGTGCCAGCAGCCCAGGGACTAGCGACGAGCAGTACTTC. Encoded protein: CASSPGTSDEQYF.

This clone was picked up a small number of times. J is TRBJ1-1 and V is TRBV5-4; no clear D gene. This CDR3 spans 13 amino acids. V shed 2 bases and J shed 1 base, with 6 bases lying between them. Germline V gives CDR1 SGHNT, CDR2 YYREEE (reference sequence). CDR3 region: CASSFPGNTEAFF. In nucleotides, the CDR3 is TGTGCCAGCAGCTTTCCAGGGAACACTGAAGCTTTCTTT.

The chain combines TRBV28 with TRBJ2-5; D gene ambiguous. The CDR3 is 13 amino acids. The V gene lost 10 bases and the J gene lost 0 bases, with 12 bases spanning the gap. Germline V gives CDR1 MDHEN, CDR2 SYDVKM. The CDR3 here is CANQAANQETQYF. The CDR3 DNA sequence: TGTGCCAACCAAGCCGCCAACCAAGAGACCCAGTACTTC.

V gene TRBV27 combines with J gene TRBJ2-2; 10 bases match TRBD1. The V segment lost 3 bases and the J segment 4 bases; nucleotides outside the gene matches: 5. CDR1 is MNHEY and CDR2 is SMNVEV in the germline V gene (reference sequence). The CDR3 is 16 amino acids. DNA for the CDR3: TGTGCCAGCAGTTTCCGGGACAGGGGAGTCACCGGGGAGCTGTTTTTT. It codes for CASSFRDRGVTGELFF.